This entry lists 25 T cell receptor beta chains sequenced from one sample in a study of T cell repertoires in cytomegalovirus infection. These receptors have no identified antigens. TCRdb reprocessed the reads with MiXCR, giving one entry per CDR3 protein. The top ten hold 58% of the sample, which has 100,000 to 150,000 distinct CDR3 sequences, 32% seen once. Material: CD8+ T cells from cultured PBMCs, obtained from culture after CMV antigen stimulation. The receptors shown here come from a human donor in good health (CMV status not recorded). Some clones in this sample may be carry-over from other donors' samples.

This chain joins TRBV6-2 or TRBV6-3 and TRBJ1-5; D not resolved. The length of the CDR3 is 14 residues. Germline V gene data show CDR1 as MNHEY and CDR2 as SVGEGT. Trimming shortened V by 0 bases and J by 6 bases, and 9 bases separated the two germline ends. Here the CDR3 DNA reads TGTGCCAGCAGTTACTCAGAGGTCGGTCAGCCCCAGCATTTT. Protein sequence: CASSYSEVGQPQHF.

V is TRBV7-3 and J is TRBJ2-7; 10 bases agree with TRBD1. Germline CDR1 and CDR2: SGHTA and FQGTGA. The length of the CDR3 is 15 residues. V shed 7 bases and J 0 bases; nucleotides not matched to a gene: 6. In DNA form, the CDR3 reads TGTGCCAGCACCCGCCGGGACAGGGGCTCCTACGAGCAGTACTTC. Translation: CASTRRDRGSYEQYF.

Points on this clonotype: The germline gene is not matched at one end of the junction; a read error may be the cause. This chain connects TRBV19 to TRBJ1-1; D not certain. CDR1 and CDR2 from the germline V gene are LNHDA and SQIVND (reference sequence). CDR3 size: 12 residues. CDR3 in amino acids: CASNIGRTEAFF. Here the CDR3 DNA reads TGTGCCAGTAATATAGGGAGAACTGAAGCTTTCTTT.

The chain couples TRBV7-8 to TRBJ1-1; a weak D match, TRBD1 (5 bases). The CDR3 loop spans 17 amino acids. Germline CDR1 is SGHVS and CDR2 is FQNEAQ. V was cut by 3 bases and J by 1 base, with 18 bases left in between. CDR3 in amino acids: CASSFAPNGTGNTEAFF. The CDR3 DNA sequence: TGTGCCAGCAGCTTCGCACCTAACGGGACGGGGAACACTGAAGCTTTCTTT.

V usage is TRBV7-6 and J usage is TRBJ2-3; 8 bases match TRBD2. CDR1 and CDR2 (germline): SGHVS, FNYEAQ. Trimming removed 1 base from V and 3 bases from J; junction bases left unmatched: 9. There are 17 residues in the CDR3. CDR3 coding DNA: TGTGCCAGCAGCTTAGTGCACGAACTAGCGGAGACAGATACGCAGTATTTT. This codes for CASSLVHELAETDTQYF.

This clonotype was counted many times. V is TRBV7-8 and J is TRBJ1-2, with TRBD1 matching over 7 bases. V shed 1 base, J shed 1 base, and the junction held 9 bases outside the gene matches. The CDR3 covers 17 residues. The germline gives CDR1 SGHVS, CDR2 FQNEAQ. CDR3 in DNA: TGTGCCAGCAGCTTAGTTGGCTATGGGGACAGTAACTATGGCTACACCTTC. This encodes CASSLVGYGDSNYGYTF.

The CDR3: CASSNVAGFDQPQHF. The CDR3 DNA reads TGTGCCAGTAGTAATGTGGCAGGGTTCGATCAGCCCCAGCATTTT. The chain combines TRBV19 with TRBJ1-5; maybe TRBD1 (5 bases). Trimming cost V 4 bases and J 5 bases, with 15 bases left between them. The CDR3 sequence is 15 residues long. Looked up from germline, CDR1 is LNHDA and CDR2 is SQIVND (reference sequence).

This clonotype was seen only a few times. The chain uses TRBV6-2 or TRBV6-3 and TRBJ1-5, with TRBD1 matching 12 bases. CDR1 and CDR2 (germline): MNHEY, SVGEGT. V lost 2 bases and J lost 6; bases outside the gene matches: 11. The CDR3 consists of 18 residues. CDR3 nucleotides: TGTGCCAGCAGTTACGTTAAGGGACAGGGGGCGCGTGCTCAGCCCCAGCATTTT. It translates to CASSYVKGQGARAQPQHF.

This clonotype was found a few times. The chain couples TRBV7-6 to TRBJ2-1; 8 nucleotides line up with TRBD2. Germline V lookup: CDR1 SGHVS, CDR2 FNYEAQ. This CDR3 has 13 amino acids. Losses at the gene ends were 4 bases for V and 9 bases for J; bases not matched to a gene: 5. The CDR3 DNA is TGTGCCAGCAGCTACGGGGGGGACGGTGAGCAGTTCTTC. Translated, it gives CASSYGGDGEQFF.

Only one count was recorded for this clonotype. The genes are TRBV7-9 and TRBJ1-5; 7 bases are shared with TRBD1. Trimming removed 5 bases from V and 0 bases from J; junction bases left unmatched: 13. The CDR3 has 18 amino acids. Germline CDR1 SEHNR, CDR2 FQNEAQ (reference sequence). Written as DNA, the CDR3 is TGTGCCAGCAGCCGCGCCCCAAAAGGGGGCAGTAGCAATCAGCCCCAGCATTTT. It translates to CASSRAPKGGSSNQPQHF.

V and J are TRBV12-3 or TRBV12-4 and TRBJ2-5; D unresolved. Trimming took off 1 base at V and 4 bases at J, with 7 bases between the two ends. The CDR3 contains 13 residues. As DNA, the CDR3 is TGTGCCAGCAGTTTAGGGGGTGTAGAGACCCAGTACTTC. Translation gives CASSLGGVETQYF.

In its sample, this clonotype was seen many times. The chain recombines TRBV6-1 with TRBJ1-1; D unresolved. Trimming took 3 bases from V and 1 from J, leaving 6 bases between them. Per germline, CDR1 MNHNS and CDR2 SASEGT. This CDR3 spans 13 amino acids. DNA of the CDR3: TGTGCCAGCAGTGAGGACGGGAACACTGAAGCTTTCTTT. It is translated as CASSEDGNTEAFF.

This sequence joins TRBV6-6 and TRBJ2-7; TRBD1 matches at 10 bases. Trimming took 2 bases from V and 6 from J; bases not matched to a gene: 7. The germline V gene has CDR1 MNHNY and CDR2 SVGAGI (reference sequence). The CDR3 is 15 residues long. The CDR3 DNA follows: TGTGCCAGCAGTTACGGGACAGGGGTAGGTGGCGAGCAGTACTTC. The encoded protein is CASSYGTGVGGEQYF.

This rearrangement joins TRBV4-2 to TRBJ2-7; no clear D gene. The CDR3 is 12 amino acids. Trimming removed 1 base at V and 5 bases at J, with 6 bases between. Germline CDR1 is LGHNA and CDR2 is YNFKEQ. Here the CDR3 DNA reads TGTGCCAGCAGCCAAGCAGTCGACGAGCAGTACTTC. It specifies CASSQAVDEQYF.

The rearrangement uses TRBV6-6 and TRBJ2-7; D is possibly TRBD1 or TRBD2 (6 bases each). V dropped 7 bases and J dropped 1 base, with 20 bases sitting between them. The CDR3 is 16 residues long. Germline CDR1 and CDR2: MNHNY and SVGAGI (reference sequence). The CDR3 DNA follows: TGTGCCAGCATCTCCGGAGGTGGGGGGCTTTCCTACGAGCAGTACTTC. Amino acid sequence: CASISGGGGLSYEQYF.

This rearrangement joins TRBV7-2 to TRBJ2-7; 7 nucleotides line up with TRBD2. Germline assignment: CDR1 SGHTA and CDR2 FQGNSA. After removal of 0 bases from V and 4 bases from J, the junction contained 6 bases not matched to a gene. This CDR3 region has 15 residues. The CDR3 DNA is TGTGCCAGCAGCTTAGCGAGCGGGCGGGGGTACGAGCAGTACTTC. Translated, it gives CASSLASGRGYEQYF.

With regard to this clonotype: A read error is likely here: a far larger clone is one base away. This chain joins TRBV7-9 and TRBJ2-7; possible D gene TRBD1, 5 bases. The CDR3 is made up of 12 amino acids. Germline V gene sequence: CDR1 SEHNR, CDR2 FQNEAQ (reference sequence). V shed 3 bases and J shed 2 bases, with 5 bases lying between them. The CDR3 here is CASSLDTYEQYF. In DNA, the CDR3 is TGTGCCAGCAGCTTGGACACCTACGAGCAGTACTTC.

The chain couples TRBV12-3 or TRBV12-4 to TRBJ1-2, with 9 bases aligning to TRBD1. Trimming cost V 1 base and J 7 bases; bases outside gene matches: 7. The CDR3 covers 15 residues. The CDR3: CASSLVRTGVVGYTF. In DNA, the CDR3 is TGTGCCAGCAGTTTAGTTAGGACAGGGGTGGTTGGCTACACCTTC.

The chain has TRBV4-1 and TRBJ2-1; possibly TRBD2 for D (5 bases). Germline V gene sequence: CDR1 MGHRA, CDR2 YSYEKL. V was clipped by 0 bases and J by 9 bases, with 18 bases between them. The CDR3 has 16 amino acids. CDR3 in amino acids: CASSQELPSMTREQFF. For the CDR3, the DNA is TGCGCCAGCAGCCAAGAACTCCCTAGCATGACGCGTGAGCAGTTCTTC.

This clonotype was seen more than once but under ten times. The chain recombines TRBV13 with TRBJ2-4; either TRBD1 or TRBD2 may supply D (5 bases each). Germline CDR1 is PRHDT and CDR2 is FYEKMQ (reference sequence). The CDR3 runs to 17 residues. V lost 4 bases, J lost 1 base, and 17 bases lay in between. The CDR3 DNA reads as TGTGCCAGCAGCTACGGACGGGGATGGGGGGCCAAAAACATTCAGTACTTC. Amino acid sequence: CASSYGRGWGAKNIQYF.

This clonotype has a handful of counts. The chain uses TRBV5-4 and TRBJ2-5; the D gene could be TRBD1 or TRBD2 (6 bases each). Germline V gene lookup returns CDR1 SGHNT and CDR2 YYREEE (reference sequence). Between the trimmed V and J ends, which lost 3 bases and 1 base, there was a span of 10 bases. The CDR3 is made up of 14 amino acids. The CDR3 reads CASSSPGAQETQYF. DNA of the CDR3: TGTGCCAGCAGCTCGCCGGGGGCCCAAGAGACCCAGTACTTC.

In its sample, this clonotype was seen a few times. The chain has TRBV11-2 and TRBJ2-2; TRBD1 aligns across 8 bases. J lost 3 bases, V lost 4 bases, and 7 bases had no gene match. There are 16 residues in the CDR3. The germline V gene has CDR1 SGHAT and CDR2 FQNNGV. The CDR3, as DNA: TGTGCCAGCAGCTCGCGCAGGACAGGGTACACCGGGGAGCTGTTTTTT. Translation: CASSSRRTGYTGELFF. Together with reference TRBV11-2 and TRBJ2-2, the CDR3 gives the full variable domain: EAGVAQSPRYKIIEKRQSVAFWCNPISGHATLYWYQQILGQGPKLLIQFQNNGVVDDSQLPKDRFSAERLKGVDSTLKIQPAKLEDSAVYLCASSSRRTGYTGELFFGEGSRLTVL.

V gene TRBV24-1 combines with J gene TRBJ2-2; tentatively, D is TRBD1 (5 bases). V was cut by 0 bases and J by 5 bases, with 9 bases left in between. The CDR3 has 15 residues. Germline CDR1 and CDR2: KGHDR and SFDVKD. CDR3 region: CATSDLRQGTGELFF. The CDR3 DNA is TGTGCCACCAGTGATTTGCGGCAGGGAACCGGGGAGCTGTTTTTT.

J is TRBJ2-7 and V is TRBV6-2 or TRBV6-3; TRBD2 agrees at 13 bases. This CDR3 region has 15 residues. Germline lookup yields CDR1 MNHEY and CDR2 SVGEGT. V shed 5 bases and J 5 bases; nucleotides not matched to a gene: 6. CDR3 amino acids: CASSDTSGGADEQYF. The CDR3 bases are TGTGCCAGCAGTGATACTAGCGGGGGGGCCGACGAGCAGTACTTC.

On this clonotype: The junction and the germline gene differ at one end; a read error may be behind it. The CDR3 nucleotides read TGTGCGAGCACACACCCCGGACAGGGTATGAGTAAGTTCTTC. Translation: CASTHPGQGMSKFF. V usage is TRBV28 and J usage is TRBJ2-1; 8 bases are a match to TRBD1. This CDR3 has 14 amino acids. Germline-derived CDR1 and CDR2 are MDHEN and SYDVKM.